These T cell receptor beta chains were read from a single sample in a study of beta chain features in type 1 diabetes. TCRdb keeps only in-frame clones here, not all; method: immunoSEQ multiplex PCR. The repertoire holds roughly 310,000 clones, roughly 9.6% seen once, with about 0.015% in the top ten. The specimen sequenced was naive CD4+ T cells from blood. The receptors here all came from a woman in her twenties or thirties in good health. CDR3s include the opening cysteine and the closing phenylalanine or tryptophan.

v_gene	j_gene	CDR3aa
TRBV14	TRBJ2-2	CASSPWTGVMNTGELFF
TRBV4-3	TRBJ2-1	CASSQGPSSYNEQFF
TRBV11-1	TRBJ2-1	CASAPSQAQGNEQFF
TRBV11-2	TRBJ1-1	CATSRQGATEAFF
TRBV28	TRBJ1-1	CASSLRTGKRHTEAFF
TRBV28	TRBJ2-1	CASGWRPLDNEQFF
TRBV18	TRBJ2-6	CASSPNTGVGANVLTF
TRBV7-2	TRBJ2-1	CASSIAGTGNYNEQFF
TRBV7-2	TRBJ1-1	CASSFKAGGTEAFF
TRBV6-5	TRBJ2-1	CASRGDQGAGDEQFF
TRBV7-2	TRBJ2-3	CASSLAGVAGVPDTQYF
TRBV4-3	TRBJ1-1	CASSQEGRRDTEAFF
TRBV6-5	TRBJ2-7	CASSYRSTGAYEQYF
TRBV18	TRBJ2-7	CASSNLGSEQYF
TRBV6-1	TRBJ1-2	CASRALGQGVYGYTF
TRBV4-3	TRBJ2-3	CASSQDWTSTDTQYF
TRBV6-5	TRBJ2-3	CASSPPGQATDTQYF
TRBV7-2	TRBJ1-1	CASRSGVHTEAFF
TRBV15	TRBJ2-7	CATSRDSGTYEQYF
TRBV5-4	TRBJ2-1	CASSLTSGDNEQFF
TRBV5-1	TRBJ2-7	CASMEGDAYEQYF
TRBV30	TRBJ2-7	CAWSGVGDISYEQYF
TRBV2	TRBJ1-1	CASSGTVNTEAFF
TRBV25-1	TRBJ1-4	CASSGTDNEKLFF
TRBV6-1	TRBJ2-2	CASSTGLAGGGELFF
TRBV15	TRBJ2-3	CATSTRLAGNADTQYF
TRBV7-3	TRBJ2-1	CASSLASGSAYNEQFF
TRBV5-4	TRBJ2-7	CASKIQGQSYEQYF
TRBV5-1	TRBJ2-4	CASSAEAGGQNIQYF
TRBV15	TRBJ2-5	CATSRLTGVVQETQYF
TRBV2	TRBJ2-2	CASLYQGAGELFF
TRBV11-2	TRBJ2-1	CASSRLAEYNERFF
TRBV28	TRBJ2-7	CASSLGQVSSYEQYF
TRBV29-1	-	CSVGQGDGAYEQYF
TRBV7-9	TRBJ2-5	CASSTEGQAQETQYF